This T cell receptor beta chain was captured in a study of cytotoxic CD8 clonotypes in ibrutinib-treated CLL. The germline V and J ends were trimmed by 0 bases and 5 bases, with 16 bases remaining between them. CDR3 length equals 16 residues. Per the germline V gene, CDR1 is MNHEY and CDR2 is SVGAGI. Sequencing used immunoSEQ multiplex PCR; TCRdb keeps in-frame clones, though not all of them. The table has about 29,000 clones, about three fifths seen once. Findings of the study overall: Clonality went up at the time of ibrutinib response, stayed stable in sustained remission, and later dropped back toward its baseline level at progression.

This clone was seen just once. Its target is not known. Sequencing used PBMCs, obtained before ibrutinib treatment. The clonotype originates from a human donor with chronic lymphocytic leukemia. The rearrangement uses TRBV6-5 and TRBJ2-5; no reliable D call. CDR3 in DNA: TGTGCCAGCAGTTACTCTGGGCTGGGGTTGGGGGAGACCCAGTACTTC. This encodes CASSYSGLGLGETQYF.